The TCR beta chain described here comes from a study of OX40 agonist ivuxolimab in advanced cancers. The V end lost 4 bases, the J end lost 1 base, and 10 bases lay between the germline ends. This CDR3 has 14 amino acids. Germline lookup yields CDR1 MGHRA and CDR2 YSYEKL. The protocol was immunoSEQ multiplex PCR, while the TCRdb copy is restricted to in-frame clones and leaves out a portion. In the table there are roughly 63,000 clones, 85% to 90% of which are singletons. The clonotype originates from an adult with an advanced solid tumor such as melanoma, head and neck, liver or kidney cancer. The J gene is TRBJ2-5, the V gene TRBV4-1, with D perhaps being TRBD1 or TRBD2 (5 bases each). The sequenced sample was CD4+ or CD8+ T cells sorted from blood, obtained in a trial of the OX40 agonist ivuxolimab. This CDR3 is CASSLGRPQETQYF. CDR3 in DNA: TGCGCCAGCAGCCTGGGACGGCCCCAAGAGACCCAGTACTTC.